The clone carrying this T cell receptor beta chain showed up just a few times. The sample belongs to a study of vaccination and CD4 T cells after COVID-19. Trimming took off 6 bases at V and 2 bases at J, with 13 bases between the two ends. The CDR3 consists of 14 residues. From germline, CDR1 is MNHEY and CDR2 SMNVEV (reference sequence). Documented time point: late sampling 161 to 241 days after vaccination in a few convalescent patients. MiXCR was run by TCRdb on the PCR reads, yielding one entry per CDR3 protein. This sample has just over 35,000 distinct CDR3 sequences, with 35% to 45% found just once.

This sample comprised CD4+ T cells from blood, obtained about 7 months after SARS-CoV-2 vaccination. The receptor comes from a human donor who had recovered from COVID-19. The gene calls are TRBV27 and TRBJ2-5, with D possibly matching TRBD2 (5 bases). Here the CDR3 reads CASRSAVIQETQYF. In nucleotides, the CDR3 is TGTGCCAGCAGATCAGCGGTAATACAAGAGACCCAGTACTTC.